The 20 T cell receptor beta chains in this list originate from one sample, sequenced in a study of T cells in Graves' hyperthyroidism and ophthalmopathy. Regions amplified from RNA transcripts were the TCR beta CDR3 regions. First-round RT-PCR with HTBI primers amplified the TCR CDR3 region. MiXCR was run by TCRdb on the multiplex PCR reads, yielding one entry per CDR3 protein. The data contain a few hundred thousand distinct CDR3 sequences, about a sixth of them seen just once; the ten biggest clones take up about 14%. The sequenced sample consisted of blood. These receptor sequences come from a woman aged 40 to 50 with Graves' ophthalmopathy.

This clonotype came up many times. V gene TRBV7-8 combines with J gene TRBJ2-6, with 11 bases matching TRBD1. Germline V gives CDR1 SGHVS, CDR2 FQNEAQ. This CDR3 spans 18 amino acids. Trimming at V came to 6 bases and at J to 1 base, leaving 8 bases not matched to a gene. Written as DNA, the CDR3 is TGTGCCAGCAGGGGAGGAGGACAGGGGGCTTCTGGGGCCAACGTCCTGACTTTC. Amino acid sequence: CASRGGGQGASGANVLTF.

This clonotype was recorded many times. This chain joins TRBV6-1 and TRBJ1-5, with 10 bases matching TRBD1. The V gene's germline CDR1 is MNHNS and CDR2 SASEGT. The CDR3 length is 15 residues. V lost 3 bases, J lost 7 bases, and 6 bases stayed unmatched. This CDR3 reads CASSETGGTKQPQHF. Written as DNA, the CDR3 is TGTGCCAGCAGTGAGACAGGGGGCACGAAACAGCCCCAGCATTTT.

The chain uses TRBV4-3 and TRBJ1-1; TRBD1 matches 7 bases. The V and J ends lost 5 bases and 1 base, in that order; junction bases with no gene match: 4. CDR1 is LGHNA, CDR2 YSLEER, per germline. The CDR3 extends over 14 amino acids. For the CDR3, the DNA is TGCGCCAGCAGCGACAGGGAGAAGAACACTGAAGCTTTCTTT. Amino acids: CASSDREKNTEAFF.

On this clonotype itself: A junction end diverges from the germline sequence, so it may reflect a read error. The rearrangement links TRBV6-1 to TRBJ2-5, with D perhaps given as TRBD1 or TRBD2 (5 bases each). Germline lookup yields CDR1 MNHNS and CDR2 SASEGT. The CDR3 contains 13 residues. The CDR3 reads CARSERDQETQYF. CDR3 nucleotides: TGTGCCAGGAGTGAACGGGACCAAGAGACACAGTACTTC.

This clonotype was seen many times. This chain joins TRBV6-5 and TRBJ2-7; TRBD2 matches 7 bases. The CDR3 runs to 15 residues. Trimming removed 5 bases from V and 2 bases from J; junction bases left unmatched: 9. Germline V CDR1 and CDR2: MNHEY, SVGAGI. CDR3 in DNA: TGTGCCAGCAGTCCACGGACTAGTAAGACCTACGAGCAGTACTTC. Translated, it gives CASSPRTSKTYEQYF.

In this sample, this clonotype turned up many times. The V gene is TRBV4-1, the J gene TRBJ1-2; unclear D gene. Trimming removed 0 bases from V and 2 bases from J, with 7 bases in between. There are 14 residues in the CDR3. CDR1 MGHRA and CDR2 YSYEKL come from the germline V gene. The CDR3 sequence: CASSQEGLNYGYTF. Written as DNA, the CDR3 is TGCGCCAGCAGCCAAGAGGGCCTCAACTATGGCTACACCTTC.

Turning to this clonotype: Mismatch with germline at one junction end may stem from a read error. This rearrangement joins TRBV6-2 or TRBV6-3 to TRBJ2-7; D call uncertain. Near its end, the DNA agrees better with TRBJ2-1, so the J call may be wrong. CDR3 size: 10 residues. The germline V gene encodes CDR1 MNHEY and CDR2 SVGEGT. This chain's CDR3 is CVSTKYEQFF. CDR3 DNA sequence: TGTGTCAGCACAAAATACGAGCAGTTCTTC.

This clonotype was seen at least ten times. The chain's CDR3 is CASSLAGQGGGEQYF. In DNA form, the CDR3 reads TGTGCCAGCAGCTTGGCGGGACAGGGGGGGGGCGAGCAGTACTTC. V gene TRBV5-8 combines with J gene TRBJ2-7; 11 nucleotides line up with TRBD1. V gave up 0 bases and J gave up 6 bases; unmatched junction bases: 5. The CDR3 covers 15 residues. Looked up from germline, CDR1 is SGHTS and CDR2 is YDEGEE.

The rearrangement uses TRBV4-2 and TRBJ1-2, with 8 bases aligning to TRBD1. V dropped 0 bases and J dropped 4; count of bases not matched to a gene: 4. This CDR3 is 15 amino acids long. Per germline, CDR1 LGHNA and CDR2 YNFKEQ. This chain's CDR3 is CASSQERQGPYGYTF. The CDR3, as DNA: TGTGCCAGCAGCCAAGAGCGACAGGGGCCCTATGGCTACACCTTC.

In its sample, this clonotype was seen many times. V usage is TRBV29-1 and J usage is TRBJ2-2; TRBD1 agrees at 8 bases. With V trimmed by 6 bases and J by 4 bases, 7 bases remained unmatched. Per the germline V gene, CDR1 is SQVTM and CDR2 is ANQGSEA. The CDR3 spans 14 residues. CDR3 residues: CSVGLTGGTGELFF. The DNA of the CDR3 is TGCAGCGTAGGACTCACAGGGGGCACCGGGGAGCTGTTTTTT.

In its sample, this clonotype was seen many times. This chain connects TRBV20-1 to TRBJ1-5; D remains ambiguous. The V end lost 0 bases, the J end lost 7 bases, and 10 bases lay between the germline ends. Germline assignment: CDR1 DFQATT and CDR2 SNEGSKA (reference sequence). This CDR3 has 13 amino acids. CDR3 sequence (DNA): TGCAGTGCTAGAGATGAGATGTTGCAGCCCCAGCATTTT. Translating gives CSARDEMLQPQHF.

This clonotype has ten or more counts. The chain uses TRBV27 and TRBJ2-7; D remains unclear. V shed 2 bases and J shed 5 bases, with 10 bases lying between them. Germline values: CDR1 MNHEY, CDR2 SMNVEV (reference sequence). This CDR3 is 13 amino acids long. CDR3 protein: CASSLRSADEQYF. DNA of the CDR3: TGTGCCAGCAGTTTAAGGTCCGCCGACGAGCAGTACTTC.

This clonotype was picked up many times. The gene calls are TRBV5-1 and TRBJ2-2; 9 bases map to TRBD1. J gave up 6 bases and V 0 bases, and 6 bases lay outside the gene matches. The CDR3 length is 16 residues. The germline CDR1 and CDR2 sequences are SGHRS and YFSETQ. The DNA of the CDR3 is TGCGCCAGCAGCTTGGAGAGGGACAGGGTGTCCGGGGAGCTGTTTTTT. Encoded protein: CASSLERDRVSGELFF.

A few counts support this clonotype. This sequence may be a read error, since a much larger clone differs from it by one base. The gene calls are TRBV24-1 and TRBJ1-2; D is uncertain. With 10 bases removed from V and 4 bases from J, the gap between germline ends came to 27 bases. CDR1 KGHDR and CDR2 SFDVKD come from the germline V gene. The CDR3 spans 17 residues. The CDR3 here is CATEFQGSSLVPYGYTF. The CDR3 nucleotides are TGTGCCACGGAATTCCAAGGCTCGTCCTTGGTCCCCTATGGCTACACCTTC.

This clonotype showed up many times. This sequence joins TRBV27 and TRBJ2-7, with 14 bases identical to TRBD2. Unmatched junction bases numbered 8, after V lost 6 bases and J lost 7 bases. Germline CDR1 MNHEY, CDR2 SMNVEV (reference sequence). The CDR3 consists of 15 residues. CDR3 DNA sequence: TGTGCCAGCAGAAGAGCGACTAGCGGGAGGGAGGAGCAGTACTTC. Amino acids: CASRRATSGREEQYF.

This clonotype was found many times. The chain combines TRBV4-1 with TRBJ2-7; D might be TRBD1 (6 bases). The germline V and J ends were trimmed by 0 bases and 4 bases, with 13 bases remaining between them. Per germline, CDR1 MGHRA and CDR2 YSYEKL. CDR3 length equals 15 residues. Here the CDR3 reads CASSQDPPGVYEQYF. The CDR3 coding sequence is TGCGCCAGCAGCCAAGATCCCCCAGGGGTTTACGAGCAGTACTTC.

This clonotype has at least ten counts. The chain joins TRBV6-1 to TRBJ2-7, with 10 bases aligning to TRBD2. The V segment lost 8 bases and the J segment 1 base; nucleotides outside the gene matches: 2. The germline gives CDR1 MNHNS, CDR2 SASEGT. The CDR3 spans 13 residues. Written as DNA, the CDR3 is TGTGCCAGCGTAGCGGGAGGATCCTACGAGCAGTACTTC. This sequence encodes CASVAGGSYEQYF.

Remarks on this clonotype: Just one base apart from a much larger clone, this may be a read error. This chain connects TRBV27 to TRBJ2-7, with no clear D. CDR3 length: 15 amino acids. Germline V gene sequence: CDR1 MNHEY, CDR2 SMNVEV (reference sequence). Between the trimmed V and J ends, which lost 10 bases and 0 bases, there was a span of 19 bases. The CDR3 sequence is CAIRPWGWGSYEQYF. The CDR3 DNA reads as TGTGCCATCAGGCCCTGGGGATGGGGCTCCTACGAGCAGTACTTC.

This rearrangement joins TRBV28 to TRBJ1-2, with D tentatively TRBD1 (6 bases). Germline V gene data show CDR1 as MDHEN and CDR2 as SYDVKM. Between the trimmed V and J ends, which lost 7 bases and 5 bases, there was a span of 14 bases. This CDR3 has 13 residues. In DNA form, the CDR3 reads TGTGCCAGCACTGGGCAGGGGTGGTATGGCTACACCTTC. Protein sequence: CASTGQGWYGYTF.

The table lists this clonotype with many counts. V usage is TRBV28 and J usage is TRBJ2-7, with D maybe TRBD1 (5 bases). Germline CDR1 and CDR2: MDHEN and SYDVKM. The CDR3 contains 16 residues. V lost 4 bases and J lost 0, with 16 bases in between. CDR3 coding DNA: TGTGCCAGCAGTTCCCCGACAGCTAAGAGCTCCTACGAGCAGTACTTC. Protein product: CASSSPTAKSSYEQYF.